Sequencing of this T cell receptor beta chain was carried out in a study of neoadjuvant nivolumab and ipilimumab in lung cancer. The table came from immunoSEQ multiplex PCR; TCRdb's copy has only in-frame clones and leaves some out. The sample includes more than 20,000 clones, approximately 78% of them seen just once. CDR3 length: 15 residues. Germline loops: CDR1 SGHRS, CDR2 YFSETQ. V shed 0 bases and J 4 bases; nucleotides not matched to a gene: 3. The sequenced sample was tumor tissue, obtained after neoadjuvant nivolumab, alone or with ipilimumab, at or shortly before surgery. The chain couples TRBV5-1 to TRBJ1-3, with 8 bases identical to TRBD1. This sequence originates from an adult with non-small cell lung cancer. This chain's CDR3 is CASSLAGGEGNTIYF. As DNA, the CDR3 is TGCGCCAGCAGCTTGGCAGGGGGCGAGGGAAACACCATATATTTT.